This paragraph reports one T cell receptor (beta chain). There is no known antigen for this receptor. There are no base qualities to consult, and no much larger clone falls within one base. The data stem from a study of PD-L1 blockade in urothelial cancer (dated by TCRdb to 2016 to 2017). Context from the whole study: Therapy was started around 2014 for all patients, and atezolizumab 1,200 mg was administered intravenously every 3 weeks. Blood samples were analyzed at 3 weeks after treatment start (second dose) and at 6 weeks after treatment start. TCR sequencing covered pretreatment tumor samples and matched, serially collected peripheral blood taken before and after atezolizumab treatment. Durable clinical benefit was defined as a progression-free survival longer than 6 months, and TCR features were additionally tested against progression-free survival and overall survival. Patients had an ECOG performance status of 0 or 1 and had received between 0 and 3 prior chemotherapy regimens. Whole exome sequencing and RNA sequencing of pretreatment tumors were performed alongside TCR sequencing in the same patients. Twenty-five of 29 patients were males with bladder-origin urothelial cancer, and about 65% of the roughly 30 reported a prior smoking history. Pretreatment blood TCR-seq was available for around 29 patients, at least one posttreatment blood collection was obtained for 24 patients, and tumor TCR-seq was available for 24 patients. Blood samples gave median yields of approximately 130,000 T cells and 80,000 or so unique TCRs, along with a median clonality of around 0.08. Fewer than ten patients reached durable clinical benefit, while 20 to 25 patients did not. An exploratory multi-omic analysis was conducted of the somatic, immune and clinical correlates of response to PD-L1 blockade with atezolizumab in urothelial cancer. What the study reported, not specific to this receptor: At 3 weeks after the start of treatment, tumor-associated TCR clones in peripheral blood had expanded more in patients with durable benefit (n of about 22, p = 0.022). Small sample size (n ≈ 28) and many exploratory analyses mean the results are intended to be hypothesis-generating. Improved progression-free and overall survival was associated with having pretreatment peripheral blood TCR clonality below the median.

A total of 29 patients with locally advanced or metastatic urothelial carcinoma, treated at Memorial Sloan Kettering on a trial protocol, made up the cohort. Peripheral blood mononuclear cells were collected pretreatment and during treatment, with between 1 and 8 total time points obtained per patient. The Qiagen DNeasy Blood extraction kit was used to purify genomic DNA from total PBMCs and from tumor samples. Collected pretreatment and during treatment, PBMCs were isolated and stored as previously described. Synthetic TCR analog templates were spiked into each PCR to estimate absolute template abundance from read counts. TCRbeta CDR3 regions were amplified from genomic DNA with bias-controlled V and J gene primers using the immunoSEQ assay. Sequencing of rearranged TCRbeta segments was done at approximately 20X coverage. The authors' analysis ran thus. Clustering was used to correct sequencing errors, and CDR3s were annotated against IMGT so that V, D and J genes could be assigned. Only productive TCRbeta rearrangements were used in downstream analyses, excluding out-of-frame or stop-codon sequences. Clonality was calculated as one minus the Shannon entropy normalized by the log of the number of unique productive sequences. Clones differing between time points or between blood and tumor were identified by Fisher's exact test with Benjamini-Hochberg correction at adjusted p below 0.01. In its TCRdb copy, this immuneACCESS table keeps in-frame sequences only and misses some clones. Where compared with another copy, unresolved V genes explain less than half of these, and the others have no known cause. That table furnishes V, J and clone size, whereas the DNA furnished D and trimming. The table for this sample lists about 84,000 clones; 82% of them were counted only once. Jointly, the top ten make up approximately 9.5% of the sample.

This TCR derives from a man between 65 and 85 years old with urothelial cancer. Sequencing was performed on PBMCs, taken around atezolizumab (anti-PD-L1) treatment.

The CDR3: CASSVASGSYTGELFF. In nucleotide form, the sequence is TGTGCCAGCAGCGTAGCTAGCGGGAGTTATACCGGGGAGCTGTTTTTT. The receptor chain draws on TRBV9 and TRBJ2-2; 10 central bases correspond to TRBD2. There are 16 amino acids in the CDR3, from cysteine to phenylalanine inclusive. Only the CDR3 part of the read is kept: 48 bases, read in frame from the first base. CDR1 is given as SGDLS and CDR2 as YYNGEE, both from the germline V gene. For this chain, trimming is 0 bases at the V end and 5 bases at the J end, and the number of junction bases without a gene match is 4.